This T cell receptor (beta chain) was observed in a study of shared clonotypes between healthy human individuals. Study at large: Three plates each covered CD4 naive and memory; CD8 naive two, CD8 memory one.

The authors' processing: From ImmunoSEQ came sequences covering only the junction and carrying no quality scores, so filtering differed. Sequencing used immunoSEQ multiplex PCR; TCRdb keeps in-frame clones, though not all of them. That table furnishes V, J and clone size, whereas the DNA furnished D and trimming. Of more than 850,000 clones in the sample, approximately 80% are singletons; the top ten hold under 0.65%. Germline V lookup: CDR1 LNHNV, CDR2 YYDKDF (reference sequence). V dropped 0 bases and J dropped 6 bases, with 11 bases sitting between them. The CDR3 totals 15 residues. The donor population consisted of healthy HIV-negative adults with no recent acute infections or vaccinations.

This sequence was found in a man between 18 and 29 years old in good health. Some clones in this sample may be carry-over from other donors' samples. Sequenced material: memory CD4+ T cells from PBMCs. Subset given: CD45RA-negative fraction. This sequence joins TRBV15 and TRBJ2-2; D is possibly TRBD1 (6 bases). The CDR3 DNA reads as TGTGCCACCAGCAGAGATAGCCAGGGGCCCGGGGAGCTGTTTTTT. It is translated as CATSRDSQGPGELFF.